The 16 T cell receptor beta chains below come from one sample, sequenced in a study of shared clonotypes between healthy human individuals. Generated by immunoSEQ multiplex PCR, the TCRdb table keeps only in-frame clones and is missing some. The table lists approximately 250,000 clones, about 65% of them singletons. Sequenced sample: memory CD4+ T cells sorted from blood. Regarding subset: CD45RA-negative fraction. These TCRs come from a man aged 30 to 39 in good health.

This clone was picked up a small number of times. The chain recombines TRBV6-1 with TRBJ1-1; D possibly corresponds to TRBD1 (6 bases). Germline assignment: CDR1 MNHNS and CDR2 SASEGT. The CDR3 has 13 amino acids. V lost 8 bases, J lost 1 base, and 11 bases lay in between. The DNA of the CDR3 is TGTGCCAGCTCGGACAGACCGAACACTGAAGCTTTCTTT. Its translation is CASSDRPNTEAFF.

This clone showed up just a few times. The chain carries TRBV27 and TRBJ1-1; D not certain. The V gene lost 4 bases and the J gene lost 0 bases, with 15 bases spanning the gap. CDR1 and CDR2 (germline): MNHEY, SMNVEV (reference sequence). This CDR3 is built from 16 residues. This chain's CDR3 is CASSSQLFFMNTEAFF. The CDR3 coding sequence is TGTGCCAGCAGTTCGCAACTATTCTTCATGAACACTGAAGCTTTCTTT.

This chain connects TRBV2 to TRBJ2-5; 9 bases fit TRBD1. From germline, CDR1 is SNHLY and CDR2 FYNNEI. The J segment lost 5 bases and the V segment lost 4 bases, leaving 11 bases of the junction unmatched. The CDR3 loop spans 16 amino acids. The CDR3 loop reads CASSAQGARFAETQYF. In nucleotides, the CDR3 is TGTGCCAGCAGTGCACAGGGGGCGCGATTCGCTGAGACCCAGTACTTC.

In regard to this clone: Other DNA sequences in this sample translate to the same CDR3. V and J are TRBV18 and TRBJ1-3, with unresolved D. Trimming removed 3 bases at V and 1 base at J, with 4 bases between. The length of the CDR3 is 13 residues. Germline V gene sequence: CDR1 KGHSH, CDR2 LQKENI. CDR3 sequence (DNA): TGTGCCAGCTCACCCGGGTCTGGAAACACCATATATTTT. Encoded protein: CASSPGSGNTIYF. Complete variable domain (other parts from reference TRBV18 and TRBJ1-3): NAGVMQNPRHLVRRRGQEARLRCSPMKGHSHVYWYRQLPEEGLKFMVYLQKENIIDESGMPKERFSAEFPKEGPSILRIQQVVRGDSAAYFCASSPGSGNTIYFGEGSWLTVV.

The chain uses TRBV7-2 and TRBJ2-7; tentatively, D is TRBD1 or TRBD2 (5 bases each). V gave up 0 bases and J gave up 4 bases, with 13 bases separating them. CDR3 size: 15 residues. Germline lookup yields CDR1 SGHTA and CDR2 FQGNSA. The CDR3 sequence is CASSLAGLGVYEQYF. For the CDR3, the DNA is TGTGCCAGCAGCTTAGCCGGCCTGGGGGTGTACGAGCAGTACTTC.

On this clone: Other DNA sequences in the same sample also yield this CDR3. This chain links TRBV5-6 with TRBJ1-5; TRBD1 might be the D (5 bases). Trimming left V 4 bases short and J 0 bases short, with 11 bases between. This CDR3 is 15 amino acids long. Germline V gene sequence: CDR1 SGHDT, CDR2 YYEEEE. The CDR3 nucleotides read TGTGCCAGCAGCCTGGGGCTCTATAGCAATCAGCCCCAGCATTTT. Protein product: CASSLGLYSNQPQHF.

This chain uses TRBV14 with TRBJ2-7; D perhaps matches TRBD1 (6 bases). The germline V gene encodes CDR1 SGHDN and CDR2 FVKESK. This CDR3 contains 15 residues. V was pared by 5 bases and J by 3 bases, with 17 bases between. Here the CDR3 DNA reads TGTGCCAGCAGCGCACAAGACAGGATGAGCTACGAGCAGTACTTC. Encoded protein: CASSAQDRMSYEQYF.

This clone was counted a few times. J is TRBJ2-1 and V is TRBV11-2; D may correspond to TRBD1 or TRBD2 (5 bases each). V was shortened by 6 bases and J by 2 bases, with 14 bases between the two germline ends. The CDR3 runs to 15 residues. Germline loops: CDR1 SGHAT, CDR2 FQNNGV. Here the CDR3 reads CASRPGQGAYNEQFF. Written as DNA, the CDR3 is TGTGCCAGCAGACCGGGGCAGGGAGCCTACAATGAGCAGTTCTTC.

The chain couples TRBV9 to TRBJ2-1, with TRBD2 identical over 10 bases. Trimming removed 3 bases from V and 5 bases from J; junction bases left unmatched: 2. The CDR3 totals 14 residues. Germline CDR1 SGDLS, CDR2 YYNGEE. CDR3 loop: CASSGTSGHNEQFF. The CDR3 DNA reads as TGTGCCAGCAGCGGGACTAGCGGTCACAATGAGCAGTTCTTC.

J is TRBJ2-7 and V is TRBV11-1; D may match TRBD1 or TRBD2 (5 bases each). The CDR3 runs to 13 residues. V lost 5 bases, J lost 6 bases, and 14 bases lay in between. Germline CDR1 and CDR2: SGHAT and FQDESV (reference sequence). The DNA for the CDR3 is TGTGCCAGCAGCGCGAGGCGAGGGACCGAGCAGTACTTC. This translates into CASSARRGTEQYF.

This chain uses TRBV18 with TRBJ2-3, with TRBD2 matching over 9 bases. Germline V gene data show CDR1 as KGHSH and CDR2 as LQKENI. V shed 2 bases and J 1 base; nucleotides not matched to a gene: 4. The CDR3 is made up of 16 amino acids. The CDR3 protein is CASSPSSGIRTDTQYF. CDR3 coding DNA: TGTGCCAGCTCACCATCTAGCGGGATTCGCACAGATACGCAGTATTTT.

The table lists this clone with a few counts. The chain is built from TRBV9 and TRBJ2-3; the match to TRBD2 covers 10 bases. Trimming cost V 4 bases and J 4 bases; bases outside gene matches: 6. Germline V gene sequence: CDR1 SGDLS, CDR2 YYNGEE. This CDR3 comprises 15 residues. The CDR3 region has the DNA TGTGCCAGCAGCAGTACTAGCGGGATCCCAGATACGCAGTATTTT. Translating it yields CASSSTSGIPDTQYF.

The CDR3 spells CSVETGYEQYF. Here the CDR3 DNA reads TGCAGCGTTGAAACGGGCTACGAGCAGTACTTC. The chain joins TRBV29-1 to TRBJ2-7; unclear D gene. Trimming shortened V by 2 bases and J by 3 bases, and 5 bases separated the two germline ends. This CDR3 is 11 amino acids long. CDR1 SQVTM and CDR2 ANQGSEA come from the germline V gene.

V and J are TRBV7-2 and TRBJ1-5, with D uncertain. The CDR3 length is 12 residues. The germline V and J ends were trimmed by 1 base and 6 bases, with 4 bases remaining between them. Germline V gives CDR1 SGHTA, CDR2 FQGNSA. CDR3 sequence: CASSLDGQPQHF. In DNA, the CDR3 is TGTGCCAGCAGCTTAGATGGTCAGCCCCAGCATTTT.

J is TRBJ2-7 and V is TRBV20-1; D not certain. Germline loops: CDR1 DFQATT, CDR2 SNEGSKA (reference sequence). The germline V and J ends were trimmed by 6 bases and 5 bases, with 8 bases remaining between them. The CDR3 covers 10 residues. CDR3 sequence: CSAVFNEQYF. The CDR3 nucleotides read TGCAGTGCCGTATTTAACGAGCAGTACTTC.

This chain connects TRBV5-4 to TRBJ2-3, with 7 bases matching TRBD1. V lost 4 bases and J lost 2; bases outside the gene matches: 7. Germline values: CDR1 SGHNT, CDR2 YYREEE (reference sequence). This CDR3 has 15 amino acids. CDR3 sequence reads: CASSHDRVNTDTQYF. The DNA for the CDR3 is TGTGCCAGCAGCCATGACAGGGTTAACACAGATACGCAGTATTTT. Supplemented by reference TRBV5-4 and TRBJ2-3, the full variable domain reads ETGVTQSPTHLIKTRGQQVTLRCSSQSGHNTVSWYQQALGQGPQFIFQYYREEENGRGNFPPRFSGLQFPNYSSELNVNALELDDSALYLCASSHDRVNTDTQYFGPGTRLTVL.